Listed below are T cell receptor beta chains from one sample, sequenced in a study of Ad26.COV2.S vaccination and SARS-CoV-2 variants. Generated by immunoSEQ multiplex PCR, the TCRdb table keeps only in-frame clones and is missing some. The data show over 400,000 clones, around 92% seen once. The sample here was peripheral blood, taken in a trial of Ad26.COV2.S vaccine versus placebo. The receptors were gathered from a person between 18 and 59 years old who received the Ad26.COV2.S COVID-19 vaccine or a placebo. The CDR3 runs from the conserved cysteine through the conserved F or W. Each record gives: CDR3 protein, V gene, J gene.

CASSNRDRDYSDTQYF	TRBV11-3	TRBJ2-3
CASSDSGPGELFF	TRBV6-4	TRBJ2-2
CASSPTSNSPLHF	TRBV28	TRBJ1-6
CASSGTGYGYTF	TRBV9	TRBJ1-2
CASSQVRNNSPLHF	TRBV3-1/TRBV3-2	TRBJ1-6
CASSGTSGGALNEQFF	TRBV5-6	TRBJ2-1
CASSEVEGDTEAFF	TRBV2	TRBJ1-1
CASSIMGGANQPQHF	TRBV19	TRBJ1-5
CASTKRGLPTDTQYF	TRBV10-1	TRBJ2-3
CASSVGLPGEQFF	TRBV7-2	TRBJ2-1
CASSVVLTDTQYF	TRBV9	TRBJ2-3
CASSQDLGGRGPYEQYF	TRBV4-2	TRBJ2-7
CASSLGLAGGLEYF	TRBV7-2	TRBJ2-5
CASSLSGVGSYEQYF	TRBV28	TRBJ2-7
CASSFRKDEQYF	TRBV12-3/TRBV12-4	TRBJ2-7
CASSPFRQNTEAFF	TRBV28	TRBJ1-1
CASSAEWTGRTDTQYF	TRBV7-2	TRBJ2-3
CASSLFSGGLNTEAFF	TRBV5-1	TRBJ1-1
CASSRGKEAFF	TRBV12-3/TRBV12-4	TRBJ1-1
CASSQDALGGHTMNTEAFF	TRBV4-3	TRBJ1-1
CTSSLGGGETGNTIYF	TRBV4-1	TRBJ1-3
CASSVGQGAPYEQYF	TRBV9	TRBJ2-7
CASSSGLKILNEQFF	TRBV11-2	TRBJ2-1
CASSQGTGGTYEQYF	TRBV7-2	TRBJ2-7
CASSFGTQAYEQYF	TRBV6-5	TRBJ2-7
CASSVVDQETQYF	TRBV18	TRBJ2-5
CASSSNAGQGYEKLFF	TRBV9	TRBJ1-4
CASSRTGANTGELFF	TRBV7-2	TRBJ2-2
CASSHPGGGYNSGNTIYF	TRBV7-9	TRBJ1-3
CASSLEGQGQGDTEAFF	TRBV7-6	TRBJ1-1
CSASSGFNGPKYEQYF	TRBV20-1	TRBJ2-7
CASSPRAGQGGQPQHF	TRBV7-8	TRBJ1-5
CASSSRGSSYNEQFF	TRBV6-2/TRBV6-3	TRBJ2-1
CASSDRISYEQYF	TRBV19	TRBJ2-7
CAWSVPGGWTEAFF	TRBV30	TRBJ1-1
CASSQVDTIYF	TRBV3-1/TRBV3-2	TRBJ1-3
CASSFQVSITEAFF	TRBV7-2	TRBJ1-1
CASSQDFGGEVNEQFF	TRBV4-3	TRBJ2-1
CASSSLGLANDNEQFF	TRBV28	TRBJ2-1